Listed below are T cell receptor beta chains from one sample, sequenced in a study of blood T cell repertoires in COVID-19. The method was immunoSEQ multiplex PCR; TCRdb's version includes in-frame clones alone and lacks a portion of them. The sample consists of about 140,000 clones, under 90% of them appearing once. The sequencing input was peripheral blood. The source of these receptors is a woman older than 75 in a cohort sampled during active or convalescent COVID-19. CDR3s include the opening cysteine and the closing phenylalanine or tryptophan. The D gene is left open where the match is weak.

v_gene,len,j_gene,d_gene,CDR3aa
TRBV7-8,16,TRBJ1-2,TRBD1,CASSLATQGVFYGYTF
TRBV11-2,17,TRBJ2-2,NA,CASSLINLAGNTGELFF
TRBV3-1/TRBV3-2,16,TRBJ2-6,TRBD1,CASRGTGGSGANVLTF
TRBV24-1,16,TRBJ2-3,TRBD2,CATSDSASGGTDTQYF
TRBV25-1,15,TRBJ1-2,TRBD1,CASSGDKGTVNGYTF
TRBV4-1,15,TRBJ1-6,NA,CASSQDEGGSSPLHF
TRBV24-1,13,TRBJ1-2,TRBD1,CATSDFRGAGYTF
TRBV10-3,13,TRBJ2-4,TRBD1,CATTDREKNIQYF
TRBV3-1/TRBV3-2,14,TRBJ1-1,NA,CASSQGQGRTEAFF
TRBV5-6,15,TRBJ2-2,NA,CASSPGPRDTGELFF
TRBV11-2,19,TRBJ1-5,TRBD1,CASSLGGGTGFYSNQPQHF
TRBV19,15,TRBJ1-1,NA,CASSIGRQANTEAFF
TRBV25-1,16,TRBJ2-2,NA,CASSDWGQGNTGELFF
TRBV7-9,13,TRBJ1-2,NA,CASSPNRDYGYTF
TRBV5-1,15,TRBJ1-2,TRBD1,CASSPRDRENYGYTF
TRBV6-5,15,TRBJ1-5,NA,CASSRPSGGYQPQHF